A selection of T cell receptor beta chains follows, all from one sample in a study of T cells in localized non-small cell lung cancer. Some clones are missing from TCRdb's copy, which holds only in-frame ones; the method was immunoSEQ multiplex PCR. Here the sample spans 55,000 to 80,000 clones, 80% to 90% being singletons. Sequenced material: peripheral blood, taken before any cancer treatment. These receptors came from a female donor at least 60 years old with stage I lung adenocarcinoma. Each CDR3 is given with its conserved first and last residue. A D gene is named only where the DNA matches it firmly. Clone size, where shown, is once, few, many, or a class for clones that have expanded.

clone_size	v_call	d_call	j_call	cdr3_nt	cdr3_aa
.	TRBV4-1	.	TRBJ1-2	TGCGCCAGCGCCCACCCAGCGGGGGTCGGCTACACCTTC	CASAHPAGVGYTF
.	TRBV9	TRBD2	TRBJ2-7	TGTGCCAGCAGCGTAGAGGCTAGCGGTTCTAGGGAGCAGTACTTC	CASSVEASGSREQYF
.	TRBV6-1	.	TRBJ1-2	TGTGCCAGCAGTGAAAGACCCCGGTTGGGCTACACCTTC	CASSERPRLGYTF
.	TRBV11-2	.	TRBJ2-1	TGTGCCAGCAGCTTAGCGGGGGGCCCAGTTGAGCAGTTCTTC	CASSLAGGPVEQFF
.	TRBV5-1	.	TRBJ1-4	TGCGCCAGCAGCTTGGGACAGCCTAATGAAAAACTGTTTTTT	CASSLGQPNEKLFF
.	TRBV28	.	TRBJ1-3	TGTGCCAGTCGACAGCAAATCTCTGGAAACACCATATATTTT	CASRQQISGNTIYF
.	TRBV5-8	.	TRBJ2-3	TGTGCCAGCAGCTTGCGGGCTCTTCGGACAGATACGCAGTATTTT	CASSLRALRTDTQYF
.	TRBV6-1	TRBD2	TRBJ2-2	TGTGCCAGCAGTGCATACCCCGGGACTAGCGGGACCGGGGAGCTGTTTTTT	CASSAYPGTSGTGELFF
once	TRBV5-1	.	TRBJ2-1	TGCGCCAGCAGCGCTCCCAGGGTGCCCTACAATGAGCAGTTCTTC	CASSAPRVPYNEQFF
.	TRBV7-6	TRBD1	TRBJ2-7	TGTGCCAGCAGCACTGGGACAGGGGGGATCTACGAGCAGTACTTC	CASSTGTGGIYEQYF
.	TRBV29-1	.	TRBJ2-1	TGCAGCGTTGAGGTTAACTACAATGAGCAGTTCTTC	CSVEVNYNEQFF
.	TRBV9	.	TRBJ2-3	TGTGCCAGCAGCCCCCAGGAAGATACGCAGTATTTT	CASSPQEDTQYF
.	TRBV5-6	.	TRBJ2-3	TGTGCCAGCAGCTCCTGGGGCAGAAACACAGATACGCAGTATTTT	CASSSWGRNTDTQYF
.	TRBV19	.	TRBJ2-5	TGTGCCAGTAGTCGGGGAGGGACCCAGTACTTC	CASSRGGTQYF
.	TRBV29-1	TRBD1	TRBJ1-2	TGCAGCGTGCGGACAGGATCAGGCTATGGCTACACCTTC	CSVRTGSGYGYTF
.	TRBV25-1	.	TRBJ1-6	TGTGCCAGCCCTCGGGGATGGAATTCACCCCTCCACTTT	CASPRGWNSPLHF
.	TRBV6-5	TRBD1	TRBJ1-2	TGTGCCAGCAGTTACCGCGACAGGGGGTTCGGCTACACCTTC	CASSYRDRGFGYTF
once	TRBV5-6	TRBD1	TRBJ1-6	TGTGCCAGCAGCTTTATCGGGACAGACACTTCACCCCTCCACTTT	CASSFIGTDTSPLHF
.	TRBV9	.	TRBJ2-7	TGTGCCGGCAGCGTAGAGGGTCGCTACGAGCAGTACTTC	CAGSVEGRYEQYF
.	TRBV6-5	.	TRBJ2-7	TGTGCCAGCAGTGTCTACGAGCAGTACTTC	CASSVYEQYF
.	TRBV9	.	TRBJ2-3	TGTGCCAGCAGCCCCCGGCTGAGAGATACGCAGTATTTT	CASSPRLRDTQYF
.	TRBV4-1	.	TRBJ2-1	TGCGCCAGCAGCTCATTACTTCGGGTCTATGAGCAGTTCTTC	CASSSLLRVYEQFF
few	TRBV5-8	TRBD2	TRBJ2-3	TGTGCCAGCAATAGCGGGCGAAGCACAGATACGCAGTATTTT	CASNSGRSTDTQYF
.	TRBV5-6	.	TRBJ1-4	TGTGCCAGCAGCTTGCCCGCGGCGGGGCCTGAAAAACTGTTTTTT	CASSLPAAGPEKLFF
few	TRBV7-3	TRBD1	TRBJ1-1	TGTGCCAGCAGCTTGGACAGGGACACTGAAGCTTTCTTT	CASSLDRDTEAFF
.	TRBV2	TRBD2	TRBJ2-1	TGTGCCAGCAGAGCCGGGACTAGGACTGAGCAGTTCTTC	CASRAGTRTEQFF